Detailed here is one T cell receptor beta chain. This clonotype was found a few times. This receptor's antigen is unknown. Per-base quality was not reported, and no clone a single base away is much larger than it. This sample is drawn from a study of vaccination and CD4 T cells after COVID-19 (dated by TCRdb to between 2021 and 2022). Concerning the study at large: Every convalescent patient had a positive nasal swab PCR test for SARS-CoV-2, with mild disease in nine patients and severe disease in one. Post-vaccine blood samples were collected a median of approximately 77 days after the second vaccine dose, ranging from roughly 12 to 241 days. Post-COVID blood samples were collected from convalescent patients a median of approximately 93 days after diagnosis, with a range of roughly 30 to 170 days. As controls, cultures received a CEFX viral epitope pool (the positive control), an HIV-1 Nef peptide pool (the negative control), or no peptide at all. Culture stimuli were overlapping spike peptide pools from SARS-CoV-2 and from the common cold coronaviruses HCoV-NL63, HCoV-OC43 and HCoV-229E. In around nine COVID-19 convalescent patients and a handful of infection-naive healthy vaccine recipients, the spike-specific CD4+ TCR repertoire before mRNA vaccination was compared with the repertoire after mRNA vaccination. Six males and four females were included in the convalescent cohort, with two Hispanic individuals, seven Caucasians, two Asians and one multiracial person represented. Participants received two doses of either the Pfizer-BioNTech BNT162b2 vaccine (n=8) or the Moderna mRNA-1273 vaccine (n=2).

According to the study, the label for this sample's treatment or condition signals: approximately nine-day PBMC culture with coronavirus spike peptide pools or control peptides (ViraFEST assay). The ViraFEST assay, used in the study, expanded antigen-specific T cells with peptide pools and then identified the expanded clonotypes through TCR sequencing. The positive SARS-CoV-2 PCR tests of the convalescent patients were dated from March to December 2020, before the Alpha, Beta and Delta variants emerged in the United States. PBMCs were cultured at around 2.2 million per well in IMDM supplemented with approximately 5.3% human AB serum and about 10 IU/ml IL-2, with around 10 ug/ml peptide pools added. Half of the culture medium was replaced with fresh IL-2-containing medium on days 3 and 7. CD4+ T cells were isolated after 10 days of culture through negative selection using the EasySep CD4+ T cell isolation kit. Ficoll-Paque Plus gradient centrifugation was used to isolate PBMCs from whole blood, and the isolated PBMCs were then either used fresh or cryopreserved at -140C. Each culture condition was generally run in triplicate wells.

The library was built by means of PCR. DNA from cultured CD4+ T cells was subjected to TCR sequencing with the Oncomine TCR Beta short-read assay at the Johns Hopkins FTIC core. Genomic DNA was extracted from the cultured CD4+ T cells with the QIAamp micro DNA kit. Oncomine TCR Beta libraries made from cultured CD4+ T cells were pooled using unique dual indexes and sequenced on an Illumina iSeq 100. In the original analysis: Non-productive sequences were removed, and CDR3s not starting with C, not ending with F or W, or shorter than 7 amino acids were discarded. Antigen-specific clonotypes were identified with the MANAFEST web application by comparing peptide-stimulated wells with reference and other culture wells. Positive clones required FDR below 0.05, an odds ratio above 5, and productive frequency above 0.1% in at least two of three replicate wells. Cross-reactive clonotypes were defined as significantly expanded in both SARS-CoV-2 spike wells and at least one common cold coronavirus spike condition. Similarity between CDR3 sequences was evaluated in R version 3.6.1 using Levenshtein distances (stringdist) and unrooted phylogenetic trees (ape). TCRdb reworked the public reads: Q25 trimming with fastp, MiXCR clone assembly, productive beta chains retained. Each entry is one CDR3 protein sequence, shown with its most common DNA and genes. None of the V and J calls come from the authors' own analysis; TCRdb made them. The sample table holds 10,000 to 15,000 distinct CDR3 sequences, of which around half were seen once. Roughly 15% of the sample lies in the top ten.

Overall study outcomes, separate from this receptor: Of the vaccine-specific clones in convalescent patients, 304 of 307, or nearly all, reacted only to SARS-CoV-2 spike and did not cross-react with common cold coronaviruses. Among the post-vaccine SARS-CoV-2-reactive clones in convalescent patients, a median about 89% showed up only after vaccination, which suggests vaccine-specific priming. The median number of SARS-CoV-2-reactive clonotypes rose from 20 to 25 after infection to 38 after vaccination, but the change was not significant. Relatively few convalescent patients were included in the study, and early timepoints after natural infection were not analyzed.

Its CDR3 holds 14 amino acids, cysteine through phenylalanine. Of the read, only the CDR3 DNA is kept; its 42 bases are in frame from base 1. V trim: 6 bases; J trim: 3 bases; unmatched bases: 7. The germline V gene specifies ENHRY as CDR1 and SYGVKD as CDR2. The sequenced sample was CD4+ T cells from blood, cultured in vitro. This clonotype originated in a human donor who had recovered from COVID-19. The rearrangement combines TRBV10-3 with TRBJ1-1, and 7 junction bases match TRBD1. The CDR3 protein: CAIRQGLRHTEAFF. The DNA sequence follows: TGTGCCATCAGACAGGGGTTACGGCACACTGAAGCTTTCTTT.